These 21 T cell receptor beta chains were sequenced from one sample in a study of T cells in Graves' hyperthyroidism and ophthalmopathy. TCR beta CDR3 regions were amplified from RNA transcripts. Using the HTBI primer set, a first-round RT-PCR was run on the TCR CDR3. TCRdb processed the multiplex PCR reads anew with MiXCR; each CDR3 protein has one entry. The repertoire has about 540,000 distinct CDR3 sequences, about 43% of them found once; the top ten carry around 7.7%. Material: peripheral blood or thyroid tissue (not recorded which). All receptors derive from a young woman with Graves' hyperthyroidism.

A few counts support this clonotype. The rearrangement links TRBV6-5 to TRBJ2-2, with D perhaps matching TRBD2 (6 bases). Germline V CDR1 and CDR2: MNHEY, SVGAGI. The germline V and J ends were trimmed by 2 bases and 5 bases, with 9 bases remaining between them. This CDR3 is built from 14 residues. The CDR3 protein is CASSYAEGTGELFF. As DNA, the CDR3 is TGTGCCAGCAGTTACGCGGAGGGAACCGGGGAGCTGTTTTTT.

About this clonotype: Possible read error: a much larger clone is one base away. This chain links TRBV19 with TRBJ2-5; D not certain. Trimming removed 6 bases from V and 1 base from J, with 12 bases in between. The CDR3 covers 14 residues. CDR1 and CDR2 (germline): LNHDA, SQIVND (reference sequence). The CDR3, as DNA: TGTGCCAGTAGGGTATCGGGCGCCCAAGAGACCCAGTACTTC. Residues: CASRVSGAQETQYF.

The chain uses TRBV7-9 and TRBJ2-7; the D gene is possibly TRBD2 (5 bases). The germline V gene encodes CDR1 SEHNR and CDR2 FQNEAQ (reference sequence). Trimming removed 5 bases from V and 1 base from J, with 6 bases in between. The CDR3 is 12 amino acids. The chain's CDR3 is CASSRTSYEQYF. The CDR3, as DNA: TGTGCCAGCAGCAGGACTTCCTACGAGCAGTACTTC.

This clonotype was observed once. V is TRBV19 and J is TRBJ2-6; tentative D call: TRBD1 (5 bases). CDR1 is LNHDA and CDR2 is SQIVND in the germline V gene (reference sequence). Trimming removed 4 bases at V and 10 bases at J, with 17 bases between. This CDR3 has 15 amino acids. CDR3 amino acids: CASSTRRAGLNVLTF. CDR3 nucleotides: TGTGCCAGTAGTACACGCCGGGCAGGGTTGAACGTCCTGACTTTC. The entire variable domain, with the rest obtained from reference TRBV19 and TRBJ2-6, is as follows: DGGITQSPKYLFRKEGQNVTLSCEQNLNHDAMYWYRQDPGQGLRLIYYSQIVNDFQKGDIAEGYSVSREKKESFPLTVTSAQKNPTAFYLCASSTRRAGLNVLTFGAGSRLTVL.

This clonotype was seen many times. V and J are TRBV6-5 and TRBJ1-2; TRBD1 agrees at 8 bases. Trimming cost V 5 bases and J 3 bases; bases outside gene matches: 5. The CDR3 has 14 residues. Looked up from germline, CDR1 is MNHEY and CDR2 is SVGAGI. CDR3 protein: CASSQDREYYGYTF. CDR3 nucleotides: TGTGCCAGCAGTCAGGACAGGGAGTACTATGGCTACACCTTC.

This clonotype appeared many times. CDR3 in DNA: TGTGCTAGTGGCCAGAGACAGGGGAACTATGGCTACACCTTC. As protein: CASGQRQGNYGYTF. The chain has TRBV12-5 and TRBJ1-2, with 8 nucleotides matching TRBD1. V gave up 6 bases and J gave up 2 bases; unmatched junction bases: 5. Germline V gives CDR1 LGHNT, CDR2 FRNRAP. The CDR3 extends over 14 amino acids.

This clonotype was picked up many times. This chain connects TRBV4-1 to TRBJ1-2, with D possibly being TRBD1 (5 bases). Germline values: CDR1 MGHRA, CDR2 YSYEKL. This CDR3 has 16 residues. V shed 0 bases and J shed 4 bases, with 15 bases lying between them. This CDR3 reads CASSQDPRREGYGYTF. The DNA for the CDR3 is TGCGCCAGCAGCCAAGATCCACGCAGGGAAGGCTATGGCTACACCTTC.

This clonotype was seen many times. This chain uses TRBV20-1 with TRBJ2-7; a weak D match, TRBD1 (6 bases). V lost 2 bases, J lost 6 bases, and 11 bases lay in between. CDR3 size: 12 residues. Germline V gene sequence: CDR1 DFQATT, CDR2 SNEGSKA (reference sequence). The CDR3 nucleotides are TGCAGTGCTAGAAATAGGGACACCGAGCAGTACTTC. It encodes CSARNRDTEQYF.

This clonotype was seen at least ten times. CDR3 coding DNA: TGTGCCAGCAGCTCCTCCAAAGGGAGCTCTGGGGCCAACGTCCTGACTTTC. It specifies CASSSSKGSSGANVLTF. This rearrangement joins TRBV7-9 to TRBJ2-6; the D gene is possibly TRBD2 (5 bases). The CDR3 runs 17 residues. Deletions cut 4 bases from V and 0 bases from J, with 13 bases between. Germline V gene sequence: CDR1 SEHNR, CDR2 FQNEAQ (reference sequence). The full variable domain, its missing parts supplied by reference TRBV7-9 and TRBJ2-6, is DTGVSQNPRHKITKRGQNVTFRCDPISEHNRLYWYRQTLGQGPEFLTYFQNEAQLEKSRLLSDRFSAERPKGSFSTLEIQRTEQGDSAMYLCASSSSKGSSGANVLTFGAGSRLTVL.

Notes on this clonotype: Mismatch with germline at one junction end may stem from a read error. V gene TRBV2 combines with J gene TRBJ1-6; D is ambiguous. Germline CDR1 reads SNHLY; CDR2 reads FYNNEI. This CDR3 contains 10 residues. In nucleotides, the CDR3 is TGTGCCATCAGTGAGTCTCCTCTCCACTTT. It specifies CAISESPLHF.

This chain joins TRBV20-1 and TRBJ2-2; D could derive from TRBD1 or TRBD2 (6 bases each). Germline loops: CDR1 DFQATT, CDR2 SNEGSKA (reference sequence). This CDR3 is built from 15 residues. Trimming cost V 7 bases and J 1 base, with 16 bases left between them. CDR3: CSVSDKGGNTGELFF. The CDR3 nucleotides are TGCAGTGTTTCAGACAAGGGGGGGAACACCGGGGAGCTGTTTTTT.

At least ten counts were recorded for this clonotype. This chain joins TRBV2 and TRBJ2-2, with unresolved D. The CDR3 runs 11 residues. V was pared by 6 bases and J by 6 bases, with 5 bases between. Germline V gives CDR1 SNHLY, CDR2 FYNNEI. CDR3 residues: CASRYAGELFF. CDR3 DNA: TGTGCCAGCAGATACGCCGGGGAGCTGTTTTTT.

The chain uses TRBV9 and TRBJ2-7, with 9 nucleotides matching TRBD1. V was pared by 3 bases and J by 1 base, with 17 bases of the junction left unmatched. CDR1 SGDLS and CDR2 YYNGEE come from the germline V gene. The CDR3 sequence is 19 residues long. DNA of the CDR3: TGTGCCAGCAGCGCCGGGCTCCGCCCGGGACAGGGCAGTTCCTACGAGCAGTACTTC. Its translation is CASSAGLRPGQGSSYEQYF.

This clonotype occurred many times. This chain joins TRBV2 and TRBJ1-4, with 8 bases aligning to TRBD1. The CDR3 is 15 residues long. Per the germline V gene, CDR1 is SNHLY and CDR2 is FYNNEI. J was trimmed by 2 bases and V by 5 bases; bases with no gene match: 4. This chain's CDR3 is CASSPGTGTNEKLFF. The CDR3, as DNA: TGTGCCAGCAGTCCGGGGACAGGCACTAATGAAAAACTGTTTTTT.

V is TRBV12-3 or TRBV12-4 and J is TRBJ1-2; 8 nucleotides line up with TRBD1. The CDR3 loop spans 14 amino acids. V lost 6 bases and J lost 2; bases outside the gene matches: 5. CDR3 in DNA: TGTGCCAGCAGGCCGGGACAGGAAAACTATGGCTACACCTTC. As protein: CASRPGQENYGYTF.

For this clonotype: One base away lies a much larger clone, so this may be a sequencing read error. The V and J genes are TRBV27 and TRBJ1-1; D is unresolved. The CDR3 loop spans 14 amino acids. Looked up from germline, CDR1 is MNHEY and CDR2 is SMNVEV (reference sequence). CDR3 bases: TGTGCCAGCAGCTTTTCGAGTTATCTGACTGAAACTTTCTTT. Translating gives CASSFSSYLTETFF.

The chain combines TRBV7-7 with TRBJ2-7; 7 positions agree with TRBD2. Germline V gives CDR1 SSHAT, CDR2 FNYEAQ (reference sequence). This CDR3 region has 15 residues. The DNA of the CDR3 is TGTGCTAGAGATGGTCTGACCGGGACTAACTACGAGCAGTACTTC. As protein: CARDGLTGTNYEQYF. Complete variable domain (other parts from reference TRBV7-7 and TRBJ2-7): GAGVSQSPRYKVTKRGQDVTLRCDPISSHATLYWYQQALGQGPEFLTYFNYEAQPDKSGLPSDRFSAERPEGSISTLTIQRTEQRDSAMYRCARDGLTGTNYEQYFGPGTRLTVT.

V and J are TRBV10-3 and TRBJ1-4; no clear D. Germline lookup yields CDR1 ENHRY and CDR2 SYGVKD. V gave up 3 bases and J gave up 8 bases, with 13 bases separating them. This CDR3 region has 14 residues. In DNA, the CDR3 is TGTGCCATCAGTGATGTATCCGGCGGGGAAAAACTGTTTTTT. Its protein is CAISDVSGGEKLFF.

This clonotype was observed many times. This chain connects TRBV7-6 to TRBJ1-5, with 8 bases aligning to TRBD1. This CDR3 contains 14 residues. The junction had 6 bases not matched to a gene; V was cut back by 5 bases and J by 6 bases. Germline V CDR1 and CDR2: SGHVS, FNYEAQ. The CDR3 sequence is CASSPNRGIQPQHF. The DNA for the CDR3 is TGTGCCAGCAGCCCTAACAGGGGGATTCAGCCCCAGCATTTT.

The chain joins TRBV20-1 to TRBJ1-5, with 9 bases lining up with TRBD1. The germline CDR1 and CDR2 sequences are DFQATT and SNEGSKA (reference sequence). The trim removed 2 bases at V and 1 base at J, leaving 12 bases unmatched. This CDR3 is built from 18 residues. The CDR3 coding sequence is TGCAGTGCTAGAACCGGACAGGGGAGACGAGGGAGCAATCAGCCCCAGCATTTT. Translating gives CSARTGQGRRGSNQPQHF.

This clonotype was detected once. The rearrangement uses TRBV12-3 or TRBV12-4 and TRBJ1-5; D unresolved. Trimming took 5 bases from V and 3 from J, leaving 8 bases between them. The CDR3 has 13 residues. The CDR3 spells CASSPRDNQPQHF. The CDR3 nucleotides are TGTGCCAGCAGTCCCCGGGACAATCAGCCCCAGCATTTT.